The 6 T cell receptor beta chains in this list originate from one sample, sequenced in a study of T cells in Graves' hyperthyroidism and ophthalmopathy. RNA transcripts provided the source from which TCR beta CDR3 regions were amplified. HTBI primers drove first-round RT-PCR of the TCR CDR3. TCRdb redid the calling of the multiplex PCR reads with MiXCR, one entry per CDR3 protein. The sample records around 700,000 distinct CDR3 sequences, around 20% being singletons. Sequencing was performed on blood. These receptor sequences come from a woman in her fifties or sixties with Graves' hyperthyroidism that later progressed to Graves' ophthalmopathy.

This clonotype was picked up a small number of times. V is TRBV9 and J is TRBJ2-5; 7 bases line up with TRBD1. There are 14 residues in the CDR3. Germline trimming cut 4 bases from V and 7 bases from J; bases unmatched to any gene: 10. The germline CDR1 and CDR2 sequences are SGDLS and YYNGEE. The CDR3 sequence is CASSTADRPWTQYF. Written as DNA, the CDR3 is TGTGCCAGCAGCACGGCGGACAGGCCGTGGACCCAGTACTTC.

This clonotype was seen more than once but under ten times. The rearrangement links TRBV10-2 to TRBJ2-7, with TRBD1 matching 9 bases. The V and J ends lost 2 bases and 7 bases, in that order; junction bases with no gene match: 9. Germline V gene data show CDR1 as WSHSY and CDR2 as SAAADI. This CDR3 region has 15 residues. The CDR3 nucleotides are TGCGCCAGCAGTGAGCCCCGGGACAGGGTCCGGGAGCAGTACTTC. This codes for CASSEPRDRVREQYF.

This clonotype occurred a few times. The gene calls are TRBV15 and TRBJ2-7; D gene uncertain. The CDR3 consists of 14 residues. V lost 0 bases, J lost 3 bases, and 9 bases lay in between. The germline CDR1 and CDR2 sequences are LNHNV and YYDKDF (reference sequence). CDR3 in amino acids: CATSRDGLVYEQYF. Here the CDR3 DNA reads TGTGCCACCAGCAGAGACGGGTTGGTCTACGAGCAGTACTTC.

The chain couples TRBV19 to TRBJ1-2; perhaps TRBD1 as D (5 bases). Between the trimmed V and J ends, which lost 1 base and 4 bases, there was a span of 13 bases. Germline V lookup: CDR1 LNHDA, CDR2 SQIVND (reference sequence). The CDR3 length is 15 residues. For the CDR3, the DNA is TGTGCCAGTAGTATAGGTCAACAGGAGATCTATGGCTACACCTTC. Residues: CASSIGQQEIYGYTF.

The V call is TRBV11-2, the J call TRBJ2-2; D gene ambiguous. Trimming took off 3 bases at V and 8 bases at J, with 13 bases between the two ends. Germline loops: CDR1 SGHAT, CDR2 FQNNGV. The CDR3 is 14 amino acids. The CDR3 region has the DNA TGTGCCAGCAGCTTTGTGGTTTCGGAAGGGGAGCTGTTTTTT. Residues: CASSFVVSEGELFF.

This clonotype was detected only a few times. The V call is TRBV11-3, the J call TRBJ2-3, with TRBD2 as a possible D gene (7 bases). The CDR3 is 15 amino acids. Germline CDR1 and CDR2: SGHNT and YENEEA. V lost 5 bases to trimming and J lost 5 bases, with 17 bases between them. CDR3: CASSTNGGPGDTQYF. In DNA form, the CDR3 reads TGTGCCAGCAGCACAAACGGGGGGCCAGGAGATACGCAGTATTTT.